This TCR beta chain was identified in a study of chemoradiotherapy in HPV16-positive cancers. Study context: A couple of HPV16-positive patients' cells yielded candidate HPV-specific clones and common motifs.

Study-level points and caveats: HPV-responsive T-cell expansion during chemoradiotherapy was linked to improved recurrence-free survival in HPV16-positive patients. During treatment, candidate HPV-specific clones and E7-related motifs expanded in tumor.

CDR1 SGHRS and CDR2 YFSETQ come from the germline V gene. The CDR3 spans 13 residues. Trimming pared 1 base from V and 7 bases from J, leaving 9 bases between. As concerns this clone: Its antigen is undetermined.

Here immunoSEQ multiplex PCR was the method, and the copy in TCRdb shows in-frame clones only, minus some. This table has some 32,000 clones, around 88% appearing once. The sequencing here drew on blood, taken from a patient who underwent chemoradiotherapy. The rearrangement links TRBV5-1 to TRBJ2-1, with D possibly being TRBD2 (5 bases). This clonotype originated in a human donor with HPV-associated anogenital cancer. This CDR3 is CASSLISGNEQFF. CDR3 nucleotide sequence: TGCGCCAGCAGCTTGATCTCGGGGAATGAGCAGTTCTTC.